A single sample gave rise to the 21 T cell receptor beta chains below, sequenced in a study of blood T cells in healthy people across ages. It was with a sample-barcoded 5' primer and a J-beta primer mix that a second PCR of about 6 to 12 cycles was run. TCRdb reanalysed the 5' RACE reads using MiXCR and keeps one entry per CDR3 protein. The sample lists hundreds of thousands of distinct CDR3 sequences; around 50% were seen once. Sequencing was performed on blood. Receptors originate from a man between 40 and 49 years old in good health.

CDR3 region: CSARSRLDTQYF. DNA of the CDR3: TGCAGTGCTAGGTCCCGACTCGATACGCAGTATTTT. The V call is TRBV20-1, the J call TRBJ2-3; D gene unclear. V lost 3 bases and J 6 bases, leaving 10 bases between the germline ends. Germline loops: CDR1 DFQATT, CDR2 SNEGSKA (reference sequence). This CDR3 is built from 12 residues.

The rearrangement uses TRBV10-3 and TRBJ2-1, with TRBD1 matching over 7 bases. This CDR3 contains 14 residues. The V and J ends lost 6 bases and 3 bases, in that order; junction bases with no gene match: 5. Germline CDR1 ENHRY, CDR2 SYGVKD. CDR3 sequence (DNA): TGTGCCATCAGCTCGGACAGGAACTACAATGAGCAGTTCTTC. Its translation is CAISSDRNYNEQFF.

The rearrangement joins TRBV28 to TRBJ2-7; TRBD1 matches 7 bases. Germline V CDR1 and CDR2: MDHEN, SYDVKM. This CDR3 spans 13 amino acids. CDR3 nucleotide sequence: TGTGCTGGTGCGAGGGGGCGGATCTACGAGCAGTACTTC. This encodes CAGARGRIYEQYF.

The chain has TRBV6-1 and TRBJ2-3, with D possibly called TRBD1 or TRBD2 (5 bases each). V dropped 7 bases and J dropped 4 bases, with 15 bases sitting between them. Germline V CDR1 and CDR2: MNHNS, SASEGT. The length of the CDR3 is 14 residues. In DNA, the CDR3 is TGTGCCAGCACCTTGACTGGGGACCCAGATACGCAGTATTTT. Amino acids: CASTLTGDPDTQYF.

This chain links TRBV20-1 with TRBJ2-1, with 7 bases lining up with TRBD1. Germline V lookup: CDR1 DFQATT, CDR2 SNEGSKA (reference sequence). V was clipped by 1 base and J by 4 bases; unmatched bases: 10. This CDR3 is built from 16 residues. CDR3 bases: TGCAGTGCTAGAGGCACCGACAGGGAAGTATACAATGAGCAGTTCTTC. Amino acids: CSARGTDREVYNEQFF.

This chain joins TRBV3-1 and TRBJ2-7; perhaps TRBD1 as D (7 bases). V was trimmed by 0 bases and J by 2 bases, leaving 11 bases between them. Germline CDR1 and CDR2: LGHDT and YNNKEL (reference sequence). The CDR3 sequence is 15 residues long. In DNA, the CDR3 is TGTGCCAGCAGCCAAGATCCAGGGGGGACCTACGAGCAGTACTTC. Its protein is CASSQDPGGTYEQYF.

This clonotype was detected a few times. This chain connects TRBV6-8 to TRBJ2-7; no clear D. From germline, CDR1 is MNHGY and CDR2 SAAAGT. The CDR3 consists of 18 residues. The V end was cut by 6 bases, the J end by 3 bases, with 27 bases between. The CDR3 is CASSPRAVNPKRDYEQYF. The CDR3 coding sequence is TGTGCCAGCAGCCCTCGGGCCGTTAATCCAAAAAGGGACTACGAGCAGTACTTC.

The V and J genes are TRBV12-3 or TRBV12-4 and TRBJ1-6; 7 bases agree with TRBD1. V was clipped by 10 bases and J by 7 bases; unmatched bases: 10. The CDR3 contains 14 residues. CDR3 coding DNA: TGTGCCACCACCCGACAGGGAGGGAATTCACCCCTCCACTTT. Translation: CATTRQGGNSPLHF.

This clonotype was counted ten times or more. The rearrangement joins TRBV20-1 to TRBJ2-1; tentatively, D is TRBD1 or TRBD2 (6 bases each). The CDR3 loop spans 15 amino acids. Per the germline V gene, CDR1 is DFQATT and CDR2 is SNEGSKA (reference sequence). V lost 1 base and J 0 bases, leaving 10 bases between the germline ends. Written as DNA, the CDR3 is TGCAGTGCTAGAGGGGGGCGGGGCTCCTACAATGAGCAGTTCTTC. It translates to CSARGGRGSYNEQFF.

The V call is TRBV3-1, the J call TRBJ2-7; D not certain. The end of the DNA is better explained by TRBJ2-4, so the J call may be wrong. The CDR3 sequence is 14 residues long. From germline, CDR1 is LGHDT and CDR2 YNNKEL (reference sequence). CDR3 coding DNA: TGTGCCAGCAGCCAATCGTGGCTAGTTGACATTCAGTACTTC. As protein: CASSQSWLVDIQYF.

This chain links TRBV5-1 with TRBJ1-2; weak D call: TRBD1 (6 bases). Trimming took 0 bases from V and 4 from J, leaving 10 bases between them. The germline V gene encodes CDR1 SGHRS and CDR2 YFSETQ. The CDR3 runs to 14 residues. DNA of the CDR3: TGCGCCAGCAGCTTGGAGGGACAAGCCTATGGCTACACCTTC. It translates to CASSLEGQAYGYTF.

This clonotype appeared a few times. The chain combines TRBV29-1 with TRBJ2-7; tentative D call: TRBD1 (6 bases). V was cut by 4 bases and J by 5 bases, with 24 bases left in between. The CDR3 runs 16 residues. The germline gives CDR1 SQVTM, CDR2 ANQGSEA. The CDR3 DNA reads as TGCAGCGTTGTGTTGGGGGCGGCCGCCTCCACCCACGAGCAGTACTTC. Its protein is CSVVLGAAASTHEQYF.

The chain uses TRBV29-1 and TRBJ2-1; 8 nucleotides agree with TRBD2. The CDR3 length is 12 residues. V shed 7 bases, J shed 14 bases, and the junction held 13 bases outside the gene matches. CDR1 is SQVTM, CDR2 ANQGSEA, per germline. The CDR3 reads CSAPSSGLVEFF. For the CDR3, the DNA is TGCAGCGCCCCTTCTAGCGGGCTTGTAGAGTTCTTC.

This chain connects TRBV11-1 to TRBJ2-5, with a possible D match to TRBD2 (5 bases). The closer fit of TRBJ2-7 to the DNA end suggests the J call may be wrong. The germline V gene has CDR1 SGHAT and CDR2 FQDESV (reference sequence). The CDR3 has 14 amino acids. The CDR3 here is CASSVDSSAYEQYF. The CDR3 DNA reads TGTGCCAGCAGCGTGGACTCCTCTGCCTACGAGCAGTACTTC.

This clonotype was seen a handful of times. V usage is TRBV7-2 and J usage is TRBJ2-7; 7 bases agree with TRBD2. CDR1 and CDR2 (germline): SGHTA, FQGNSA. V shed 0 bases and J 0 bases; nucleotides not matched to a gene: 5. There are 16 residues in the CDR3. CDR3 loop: CASSLAPASGSYEQYF. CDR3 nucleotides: TGTGCCAGCAGCTTAGCGCCGGCTAGCGGCTCCTACGAGCAGTACTTC.

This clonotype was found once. The CDR3 sequence is CSARGRGLTEAFF. The CDR3 DNA sequence: TGCAGTGCTAGAGGCAGGGGGCTCACTGAAGCTTTCTTT. The gene calls are TRBV20-1 and TRBJ1-1; 8 bases match TRBD1. Germline CDR1 is DFQATT and CDR2 is SNEGSKA (reference sequence). Unmatched junction bases numbered 2, after V lost 1 base and J lost 4 bases. CDR3 length equals 13 residues.

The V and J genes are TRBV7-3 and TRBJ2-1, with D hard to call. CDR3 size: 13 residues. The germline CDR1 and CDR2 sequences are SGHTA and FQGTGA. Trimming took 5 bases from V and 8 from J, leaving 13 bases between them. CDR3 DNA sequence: TGTGCCAGCAGCGCCCCCAATGAGGATGAGCAGTTCTTC. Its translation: CASSAPNEDEQFF. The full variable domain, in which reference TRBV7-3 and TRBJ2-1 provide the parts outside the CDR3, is GAGVSQTPSNKVTEKGKYVELRCDPISGHTALYWYRQSLGQGPEFLIYFQGTGAADDSGLPNDRFFAVRPEGSVSTLKIQRTERGDSAVYLCASSAPNEDEQFFGPGTRLTVL.

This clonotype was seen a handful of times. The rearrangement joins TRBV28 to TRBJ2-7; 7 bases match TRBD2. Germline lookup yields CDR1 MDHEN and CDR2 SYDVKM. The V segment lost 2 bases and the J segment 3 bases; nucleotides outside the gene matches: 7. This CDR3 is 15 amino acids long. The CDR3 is CASSLGGGAGYEQYF. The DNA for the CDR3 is TGTGCCAGCAGTTTAGGGGGAGGGGCCGGCTACGAGCAGTACTTC. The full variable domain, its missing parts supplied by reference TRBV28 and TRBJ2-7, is DVKVTQSSRYLVKRTGEKVFLECVQDMDHENMFWYRQDPGLGLRLIYFSYDVKMKEKGDIPEGYSVSREKKERFSLILESASTNQTSMYLCASSLGGGAGYEQYFGPGTRLTVT.

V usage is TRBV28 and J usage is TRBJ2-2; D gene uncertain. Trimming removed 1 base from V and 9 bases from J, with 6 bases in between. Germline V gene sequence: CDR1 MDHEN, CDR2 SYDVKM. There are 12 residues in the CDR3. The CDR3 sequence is CASSLFYRELFF. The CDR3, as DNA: TGTGCCAGCAGTTTATTTTACCGGGAGCTGTTTTTT.

The DNA for the CDR3 is TGTGCCAGCAGATCCGGACAGAACCGCAATCAGCCCCAGCATTTT. This codes for CASRSGQNRNQPQHF. The chain joins TRBV27 to TRBJ1-5, with D maybe TRBD1 (6 bases). The CDR3 is 15 residues long. Trimming pared 6 bases from V and 2 bases from J, leaving 14 bases between. The germline V gene encodes CDR1 MNHEY and CDR2 SMNVEV (reference sequence).

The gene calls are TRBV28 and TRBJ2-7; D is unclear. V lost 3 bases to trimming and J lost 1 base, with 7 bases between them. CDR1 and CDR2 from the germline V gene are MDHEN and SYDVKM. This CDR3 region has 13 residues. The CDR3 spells CASSFQVSYEQYF. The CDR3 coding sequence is TGTGCCAGCAGTTTTCAGGTATCCTACGAGCAGTACTTC.